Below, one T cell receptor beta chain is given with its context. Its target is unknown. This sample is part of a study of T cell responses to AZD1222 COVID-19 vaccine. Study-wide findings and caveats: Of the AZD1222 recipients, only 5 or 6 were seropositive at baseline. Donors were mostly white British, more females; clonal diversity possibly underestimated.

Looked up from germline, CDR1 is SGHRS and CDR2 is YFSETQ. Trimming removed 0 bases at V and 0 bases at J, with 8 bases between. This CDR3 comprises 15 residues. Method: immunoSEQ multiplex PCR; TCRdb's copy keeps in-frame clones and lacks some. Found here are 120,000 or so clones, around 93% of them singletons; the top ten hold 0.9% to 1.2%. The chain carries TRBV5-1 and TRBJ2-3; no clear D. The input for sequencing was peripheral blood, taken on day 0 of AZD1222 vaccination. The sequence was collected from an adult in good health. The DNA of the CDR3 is TGCGCCAGCAGCTTGGGGCGGCGAAGCACAGATACGCAGTATTTT. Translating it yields CASSLGRRSTDTQYF.